Presented here are 20 T cell receptor beta chains from one specimen sequenced in a study of T cell responses to AZD1222 COVID-19 vaccine. Sequenced by immunoSEQ multiplex PCR; TCRdb stores in-frame clones only, minus some. The sample holds some 120,000 clones; 80% to 95% are singletons and the top ten take approximately 4.9%. The material sequenced was peripheral blood, taken on day 0 of AZD1222 vaccination. These receptors were taken from an adult in good health.

This sequence joins TRBV12-1 and TRBJ2-7; the table's D call TRBD2 went unverified against the DNA. TRBV12-1 is a pseudogene locus. CDR3 length equals 14 residues. The CDR3 nucleotides read TGTGCCAGCAACATTAGCGGGACGAACTACGAGCAGTACTTC. This translates into CASNISGTNYEQYF.

The chain is built from TRBV25-1 and TRBJ2-5; the D is unclear. From germline, CDR1 is MGHDK and CDR2 SYGVNS. The CDR3 runs to 15 residues. V was cut by 6 bases and J by 1 base, with 15 bases left in between. CDR3 sequence: CASRFGSTGQETQYF. CDR3 DNA sequence: TGTGCCAGCAGGTTTGGTTCAACGGGCCAAGAGACCCAGTACTTC.

This clone was observed once. The chain has TRBV30 and TRBJ2-6, with D uncertain. CDR1 GTSNPN and CDR2 SVGIG come from the germline V gene (reference sequence). The CDR3 has 14 amino acids. The ends were cut back, 0 bases at V and 2 bases at J, with 5 bases in the middle. CDR3 sequence (DNA): TGTGCCTGGAGTGTCCGCCCTGGGGCCAACGTCCTGACTTTC. Its translation is CAWSVRPGANVLTF.

The chain has TRBV11-2 and TRBJ2-7; D gene ambiguous. V dropped 1 base and J dropped 0 bases, with 10 bases sitting between them. CDR1 is SGHAT, CDR2 FQNNGV, per germline. The CDR3 length is 15 residues. CDR3 region: CASSLGQANSYEQYF. CDR3 sequence (DNA): TGTGCCAGCAGCTTAGGGCAGGCTAACTCCTACGAGCAGTACTTC.

This chain links TRBV27 with TRBJ1-1, with 8 positions matching TRBD1. CDR3 length: 15 residues. The ends lost 4 bases at V and 2 bases at J; junction bases unmatched: 6. Germline CDR1 MNHEY, CDR2 SMNVEV (reference sequence). Here the CDR3 DNA reads TGTGCCAGCAGTTCCCACGGGACAGGAAACACTGAAGCTTTCTTT. Its protein is CASSSHGTGNTEAFF.

This sequence joins TRBV7-2 and TRBJ2-7, with a tentative D call TRBD1 (6 bases). Per the germline V gene, CDR1 is SGHTA and CDR2 is FQGNSA. The CDR3 length is 12 residues. V lost 1 base and J lost 10, with 11 bases in between. The CDR3 DNA reads as TGTGCCAGCAGCTTAGGGGGGCGAAGACAGTACTTC. This translates into CASSLGGRRQYF. Filled out from reference TRBV7-2 and TRBJ2-7, the complete variable domain reads GAGVSQSPSNKVTEKGKDVELRCDPISGHTALYWYRQSLGQGLEFLIYFQGNSAPDKSGLPSDRFSAERTGGSVSTLTIQRTQQEDSAVYLCASSLGGRRQYFGPGTRLTVT.

The genes are TRBV25-1 and TRBJ2-2; no reliable D call. Germline CDR1 reads MGHDK; CDR2 reads SYGVNS. Trimming pared 2 bases from V and 2 bases from J, leaving 12 bases between. The length of the CDR3 is 16 residues. As DNA, the CDR3 is TGTGCCAGCAGTGAAAGAGGTAGAACTAACACCGGGGAGCTGTTTTTT. As protein: CASSERGRTNTGELFF.

V usage is TRBV9 and J usage is TRBJ2-3; 9 bases are a match to TRBD2. V gave up 3 bases and J gave up 5 bases; unmatched junction bases: 10. CDR1 and CDR2 from the germline V gene are SGDLS and YYNGEE. The CDR3 extends over 16 amino acids. CDR3 residues: CASSGPLAGYKDTQYF. CDR3 DNA: TGTGCCAGCAGCGGTCCTCTAGCGGGGTATAAAGATACGCAGTATTTT.

The chain uses TRBV7-2 and TRBJ2-3; no clear D gene. This CDR3 comprises 16 residues. With 5 bases removed from V and 0 bases from J, the gap between germline ends came to 15 bases. CDR1 and CDR2 from the germline V gene are SGHTA and FQGNSA. In DNA form, the CDR3 reads TGTGCCAGCAGCAAATCTTCCACGGTTAGCACAGATACGCAGTATTTT. It translates to CASSKSSTVSTDTQYF.

The chain combines TRBV5-1 with TRBJ2-1; 10 bases align to TRBD2. V gave up 5 bases and J gave up 9 bases; unmatched junction bases: 8. The length of the CDR3 is 14 residues. CDR1 and CDR2 (germline): SGHRS, YFSETQ. The CDR3, as DNA: TGCGCCAGCAGTCAAGCGGGGGGGCCGAGTGAGCAGTTCTTC. Residues: CASSQAGGPSEQFF.

The CDR3 loop reads CASSVGRNYGYTF. As DNA, the CDR3 is TGTGCCAGCAGCGTTGGGAGGAACTATGGCTACACCTTC. This chain uses TRBV9 with TRBJ1-2, with D uncertain. CDR1 SGDLS and CDR2 YYNGEE come from the germline V gene. There are 13 residues in the CDR3. The V and J ends lost 2 bases and 2 bases respectively, with 7 bases between them.

The chain employs TRBV19 and TRBJ1-1; D possibly corresponds to TRBD1 (6 bases). Trimming stripped 2 bases from V and 8 bases from J, with 9 bases between. Germline CDR1 reads LNHDA; CDR2 reads SQIVND (reference sequence). The CDR3 covers 12 residues. Written as DNA, the CDR3 is TGTGCCAGTAGTATATTGCAGGGGGAAGCTTTCTTT. Translation gives CASSILQGEAFF. The whole variable domain, filled in from reference TRBV19 and TRBJ1-1, reads DGGITQSPKYLFRKEGQNVTLSCEQNLNHDAMYWYRQDPGQGLRLIYYSQIVNDFQKGDIAEGYSVSREKKESFPLTVTSAQKNPTAFYLCASSILQGEAFFGQGTRLTVV.

This chain uses TRBV5-6 with TRBJ2-3; 7 nucleotides align to TRBD1. The CDR3 contains 15 residues. Unmatched junction bases numbered 7, after V lost 4 bases and J lost 2 bases. From germline, CDR1 is SGHDT and CDR2 YYEEEE. DNA of the CDR3: TGTGCCAGCAGCACCCGACAGGGACCCACAGATACGCAGTATTTT. Protein sequence: CASSTRQGPTDTQYF.

As to this clone: The same CDR3 arises from other DNA sequences in this sample as well. The chain uses TRBV11-3 and TRBJ1-1; D unclear. The CDR3 contains 13 residues. Germline V gives CDR1 SGHNT, CDR2 YENEEA. V was cut by 1 base and J by 1 base, with 4 bases left in between. The DNA of the CDR3 is TGTGCCAGCAGCTTAGGGCGGAACACTGAAGCTTTCTTT. Amino acid sequence: CASSLGRNTEAFF.

The chain combines TRBV7-6 with TRBJ1-4; perhaps TRBD1 as D (5 bases). Germline V CDR1 and CDR2: SGHVS, FNYEAQ. The ends were cut back, 2 bases at V and 6 bases at J, with 16 bases in the middle. The CDR3 length is 16 residues. CDR3 sequence: CASSLRTGHPDEKLFF. As DNA, the CDR3 is TGTGCCAGCAGCTTACGAACGGGGCACCCGGATGAAAAACTGTTTTTT.

This clone appeared a single time. CDR3 loop: CASSLNNEQFF. CDR3 coding DNA: TGTGCCAGCAGTCTGAACAATGAGCAGTTCTTC. The rearrangement joins TRBV14 to TRBJ2-1; no reliable D call. The CDR3 has 11 residues. With 6 bases removed from V and 5 bases from J, the gap between germline ends came to 5 bases. CDR1 and CDR2 from the germline V gene are SGHDN and FVKESK. The full variable domain, with the rest looked up from reference TRBV14 and TRBJ2-1, is EAGVTQFPSHSVIEKGQTVTLRCDPISGHDNLYWYRRVMGKEIKFLLHFVKESKQDESGMPNNRFLAERTGGTYSTLKVQPAELEDSGVYFCASSLNNEQFFGPGTRLTVL.

This clone occurred once. V and J are TRBV7-9 and TRBJ1-1, with D unclear. This CDR3 has 14 residues. The V end was cut by 6 bases, the J end by 0 bases, with 11 bases between. The germline CDR1 and CDR2 sequences are SEHNR and FQNEAQ (reference sequence). The CDR3 loop reads CASSLGDMNTEAFF. The CDR3 DNA reads as TGTGCCAGCAGTTTGGGCGATATGAACACTGAAGCTTTCTTT.

The chain carries TRBV19 and TRBJ2-4; tentative D call: TRBD1 (6 bases). Germline V gene data show CDR1 as LNHDA and CDR2 as SQIVND (reference sequence). With 5 bases removed from V and 8 bases from J, the gap between germline ends came to 16 bases. There are 14 residues in the CDR3. The CDR3 protein is CASSHGTQRDIQYF. The CDR3 DNA follows: TGTGCCAGTAGTCACGGGACACAAAGGGACATTCAGTACTTC. Looking up the rest from reference TRBV19 and TRBJ2-4 gives the full variable domain: DGGITQSPKYLFRKEGQNVTLSCEQNLNHDAMYWYRQDPGQGLRLIYYSQIVNDFQKGDIAEGYSVSREKKESFPLTVTSAQKNPTAFYLCASSHGTQRDIQYFGAGTRLSVL.

The rearrangement links TRBV9 to TRBJ2-3; 11 bases are a match to TRBD2. Germline V gene data show CDR1 as SGDLS and CDR2 as YYNGEE. This CDR3 contains 17 residues. V shed 4 bases, J shed 3 bases, and the junction held 10 bases outside the gene matches. CDR3 nucleotide sequence: TGTGCCAGCAGCAGACGCTCGACTAGCGGGGCGACAGATACGCAGTATTTT. It translates to CASSRRSTSGATDTQYF.

This rearrangement joins TRBV5-6 to TRBJ1-6, with D maybe TRBD1 (5 bases). CDR1 and CDR2 from the germline V gene are SGHDT and YYEEEE. The CDR3 consists of 15 residues. V shed 4 bases and J shed 4 bases, with 12 bases lying between them. The chain's CDR3 is CASSAGLRYNSPLHF. CDR3 bases: TGTGCCAGCAGCGCGGGACTGAGATATAATTCACCCCTCCACTTT. Looking up the rest from reference TRBV5-6 and TRBJ1-6 gives the full variable domain: DAGVTQSPTHLIKTRGQQVTLRCSPKSGHDTVSWYQQALGQGPQFIFQYYEEEERQRGNFPDRFSGHQFPNYSSELNVNALLLGDSALYLCASSAGLRYNSPLHFGNGTRLTVT.